The 6 T cell receptor beta chains below come from one sample, sequenced in a study of beta chain features in type 1 diabetes. The study reverse transcribed the entire isolated RNA, so it sequenced expressed TCRB transcripts. Here immunoSEQ multiplex PCR was the method, and the copy in TCRdb shows in-frame clones only, minus some. The repertoire holds 810,000 or so clones, 15% to 20% seen once, with 0.023% in the top ten. Source material: naive CD4+ T cells from blood. The receptors shown here come from a young woman in good health.

Of note for this clone: Other DNA variants within this sample encode the same CDR3. The chain employs TRBV19 and TRBJ2-5; unclear D gene. Trimming took off 1 base at V and 2 bases at J, with 5 bases between the two ends. CDR1 is LNHDA, CDR2 SQIVND, per germline (reference sequence). The CDR3 loop spans 13 amino acids. Here the CDR3 DNA reads TGTGCCAGTAGTATAGGGTTACAAGAGACCCAGTACTTC. Amino acid sequence: CASSIGLQETQYF.

This clone was picked up a small number of times. This rearrangement joins TRBV6-4 to TRBJ1-2, with 8 positions matching TRBD1. J was trimmed by 2 bases and V by 0 bases; bases with no gene match: 2. Germline V gene lookup returns CDR1 MRHNA and CDR2 SNTAGT. This CDR3 is built from 15 residues. The CDR3 DNA follows: TGTGCCAGCAGTGACTCCGGGACAGGCAACTATGGCTACACCTTC. Amino acids: CASSDSGTGNYGYTF.

DNA for the CDR3: TGTGCCAGCAGCTTGGGACTAGCGGGATTGGAGACCCAGTACTTC. Translating gives CASSLGLAGLETQYF. This chain joins TRBV11-1 and TRBJ2-5; 13 bases align to TRBD2. The germline V gene has CDR1 SGHAT and CDR2 FQDESV (reference sequence). Trimming at V came to 3 bases and at J to 5 bases, leaving 3 bases not matched to a gene. This CDR3 region has 15 residues. The entire variable domain, with the rest obtained from reference TRBV11-1 and TRBJ2-5, is as follows: EAEVAQSPRYKITEKSQAVAFWCDPISGHATLYWYRQILGQGPELLVQFQDESVVDDSQLPKDRFSAERLKGVDSTLKIQPAELGDSAMYLCASSLGLAGLETQYFGPGTRLLVL.

This clone appeared a few times. The chain combines TRBV7-2 with TRBJ2-4; 7 bases agree with TRBD2. J lost 6 bases, V lost 5 bases, and 13 bases had no gene match. Germline CDR1 is SGHTA and CDR2 is FQGNSA. The CDR3 contains 16 residues. CDR3 DNA: TGTGCCAGCAGCGTGTCTGGCGGGAGTGGGGGAAACATTCAGTACTTC. This codes for CASSVSGGSGGNIQYF.

The chain joins TRBV7-9 to TRBJ2-7; no firm D call. Per germline, CDR1 SEHNR and CDR2 FQNEAQ (reference sequence). The ends were cut back, 5 bases at V and 7 bases at J, with 9 bases in the middle. This CDR3 has 11 amino acids. CDR3 sequence (DNA): TGTGCCAGCAGCCTCCTGGATGAGCAGTACTTC. Translation: CASSLLDEQYF.

The chain has TRBV28 and TRBJ2-6; D is possibly TRBD2 (5 bases). Germline V gene sequence: CDR1 MDHEN, CDR2 SYDVKM. The CDR3 sequence is 16 residues long. V was cut by 1 base and J by 2 bases, with 9 bases left in between. CDR3 in DNA: TGTGCCAGCAGTTTATCGCTAGCTGCTGGGGCCAACGTCCTGACTTTC. It encodes CASSLSLAAGANVLTF.